Below, 5 T cell receptor beta chains from the same sample are listed, as sequenced in a study of blood T cell repertoires in COVID-19. Some clones are missing from TCRdb's copy, which holds only in-frame ones; the method was immunoSEQ multiplex PCR. The table has 150,000 to 200,000 clones, approximately 79% seen once. Material: peripheral blood. The receptors shown here come from a woman older than 75 with acute or convalescent COVID-19.

The V call is TRBV20-1, the J call TRBJ2-7; a weak D match, TRBD1 (6 bases). The length of the CDR3 is 15 residues. Germline V gene lookup returns CDR1 DFQATT and CDR2 SNEGSKA (reference sequence). Trimming shortened V by 3 bases and J by 2 bases, and 17 bases separated the two germline ends. The CDR3 protein is CSASGQLLNPYEQYF. The CDR3, as DNA: TGCAGTGCTAGTGGACAGCTTCTTAATCCCTACGAGCAGTACTTC.

This clone was counted a few times. This rearrangement joins TRBV24-1 to TRBJ2-1; possibly TRBD2 for D (6 bases). The CDR3 is 13 residues long. Germline CDR1 KGHDR, CDR2 SFDVKD. Trimming took off 3 bases at V and 9 bases at J, with 11 bases between the two ends. The CDR3 loop is CATSDGGLGEQFF. The CDR3 DNA sequence: TGTGCCACCAGTGATGGGGGGTTGGGTGAGCAGTTCTTC.

The V and J genes are TRBV30 and TRBJ1-5; perhaps TRBD1 as D (6 bases). The germline V and J ends were trimmed by 3 bases and 4 bases, with 10 bases remaining between them. Germline V gives CDR1 GTSNPN, CDR2 SVGIG (reference sequence). CDR3 size: 13 residues. The CDR3 reads CAWSLQGNQPQHF. CDR3 bases: TGTGCCTGGAGCCTCCAGGGGAATCAGCCCCAGCATTTT.

V usage is TRBV7-6 and J usage is TRBJ2-1; the match to TRBD1 covers 7 bases. CDR3 length: 17 residues. The V and J ends lost 1 base and 2 bases, in that order; junction bases with no gene match: 8. The germline gives CDR1 SGHVS, CDR2 FNYEAQ. In nucleotides, the CDR3 is TGTGCCAGCAGCTTAGAATTTGCACAGGGGACCTACAATGAGCAGTTCTTC. It codes for CASSLEFAQGTYNEQFF.

The chain links TRBV19 to TRBJ2-2; D might be TRBD1 (6 bases). CDR1 LNHDA and CDR2 SQIVND come from the germline V gene (reference sequence). CDR3 length: 15 amino acids. Deletions cut 6 bases from V and 3 bases from J, with 14 bases between. CDR3 protein: CASRSRGFDTGELFF. The CDR3 DNA reads as TGTGCCAGTAGATCCAGGGGTTTCGACACCGGGGAGCTGTTTTTT.